This TCR beta chain was documented in a study of Ad26.COV2.S vaccination and SARS-CoV-2 variants. Study-wide background: The authors gave Ad26.COV2.S intramuscularly, either once or twice 56 days apart.

CDR1 is MNHEY and CDR2 is SMNVEV in the germline V gene (reference sequence). Trimming removed 6 bases at V and 6 bases at J, with 13 bases between. The CDR3 runs to 13 residues. Some clones are missing from TCRdb's copy, which holds only in-frame ones; the method was immunoSEQ multiplex PCR. The table lists about 680,000 clones, more than 70% of them singletons. Noted treatment: roughly 19 received Ad26.COV2.S at low or high dose, single or two shots; about 5 received placebo; per-sample allocation not given. On day 63 after the first injection, vaccine and placebo recipients gave samples. Sample: peripheral blood, taken in a trial of Ad26.COV2.S vaccine versus placebo. The receptor was isolated from a person aged 18-60 years who received the Ad26.COV2.S COVID-19 vaccine or a placebo. J is TRBJ2-3 and V is TRBV27; D remains ambiguous. CDR3: CASRSHQRDTQYF. CDR3 in DNA: TGTGCCAGCAGATCCCACCAACGGGATACGCAGTATTTT.